What follows describes a single TCR beta chain. In its sample, this clonotype was seen many times. It lacks a known antigen. No base qualities exist here, and no much larger clone lies one base off it. Library preparation was by 5' RACE. Sequencing was carried out with an Illumina HiSeq 2000. A universal primer binding site was added through template switching, and the final cDNA carried a unique molecular identifier so that TCR cDNA molecules could be counted accurately. First-strand cDNA for TCR alpha and beta chains was synthesized from specific primers in the conserved constant-segment region. To control for contamination, every cDNA library was double barcoded, receiving both a SMART-Mk sample barcode and Illumina barcodes. TruSeq adapter sequences, together with Illumina sample barcodes, were added in two successive PCR steps. The Illumina HiSeq platform was used with custom primers to sequence TCR alpha and beta cDNA libraries. In the paper's pipeline: MiGEC processed the raw reads to extract unique molecular identifiers, while MiXCR was used to determine the CDR3 positions. Recombination models were inferred per individual with the repgenHMM and IGoR tools using an EM algorithm. Shared clonotype analysis was performed with the tcR package in R, normalizing sharing by the product of cloneset sizes. To study raw recombination free of thymic and clonal selection effects, out-of-frame nonproductive sequences were analyzed. Through fastp at Q25 and MiXCR, TCRdb rebuilt clones from the public reads, retaining in-frame beta chains. Each entry is one CDR3 protein sequence, shown with its most common DNA and genes. TCRdb, not the original authors, processed these V and J calls. This sample has some 300,000 distinct CDR3 sequences in its table, and more than 9% of those were observed once. The ten most abundant clones make up just over 7% of the sample.

This entry is derived from a study of identical twins (dated by TCRdb to about 2016). As for the study more broadly: To test whether fetal clonotypes persist, the study used deep sequencing on TCR alpha and beta repertoires from monozygotic twins, unrelated adults of various ages, and cord blood. To rule out contamination, the twin experiments were replicated at different times with different library preparation protocols.

Every donor was a healthy Caucasian. Three pairs of female monozygotic twins, all aged roughly 18 to 30 years, made up the twin cohort. Positive isolation kits from Invitrogen were used to isolate CD4+ and CD8+ T cell populations. General findings and caveats noted by the study authors: Abundant cord blood beta clonotypes carried fewer insertions; young adult naive repertoires showed a weaker similar trend, while memory repertoires showed none. A weaker excess of twin sharing was found in beta out-of-frame sequences because the signal-to-noise ratio was lowered by fewer shared sequences. Zero-insertion analyses could be partly confounded by invariant T cells such as MAIT and iNKT, though diverse VJ usage argued against such confounding for most clonotypes. In monozygotic twins, recombination models systematically underestimated out-of-frame TCR alpha sharing, but the models matched the sharing seen between unrelated individuals. Because the same donors could not be followed over many years, the conclusions depended on cross-sectional statistical analysis. Compared with coincidental sharing between unrelated individuals, out-of-frame TCR alpha sequences shared between twins showed an excess of sequences with low generation probability.

Germline trimming amounts to 3 bases on V and 0 bases on J, with 8 as the count of junction bases outside the gene matches. Based on the germline V gene, the CDR1 and CDR2 sequences are MDHEN and SYDVKM. Including cysteine and phenylalanine, the CDR3 has 16 amino acids. Of all the DNA, just the CDR3 is kept, 48 bases in frame from base 1. This sample was also put to use in a study of yellow fever vaccine responses in identical twins. Per the second study: According to the authors, the vaccine-induced T cell response in identical twins seemed to be partly convergent and partly specific to each individual. In identical twins, the study followed T cell clones that responded to the vaccine with precision.

The rearrangement joined TRBV28 to TRBJ2-7, with 7 bases aligning to TRBD1. The clonotype originates from a woman in her late teens or twenties in good health. The sample consisted of CD8+ T cells sorted from blood. The CDR3: CASSFSPGQLSYEQYF. The nucleotides read TGTGCCAGCAGTTTTTCCCCGGGACAGCTCTCCTACGAGCAGTACTTC.